The 9 T cell receptor beta chains listed next were all sequenced from one sample in a study of T cell repertoires in cytomegalovirus infection. TCRdb redid the calling of the reads with MiXCR, one entry per CDR3 protein. The table records 250,000 to 300,000 distinct CDR3 sequences, roughly 10% of them present only once. The sample comprised PBMCs. The receptors here all came from a human donor in good health (CMV status not recorded). Some clones in this sample may be carry-over from other donors' samples.

The chain has TRBV28 and TRBJ2-3; the D call may be TRBD1 or TRBD2 (5 bases each). The CDR3 has 15 residues. The germline gives CDR1 MDHEN, CDR2 SYDVKM. The V end lost 6 bases, the J end lost 2 bases, and 15 bases lay between the germline ends. CDR3 protein: CASSTKLGATDTQYF. The CDR3 DNA sequence: TGTGCCAGCAGCACAAAGCTCGGGGCCACAGATACGCAGTATTTT.

This clonotype was seen ten or more times. One end of the junction is discordant with germline, which a read error may explain. The chain is built from TRBV7-2 and TRBJ2-7; no definite D call. From germline, CDR1 is SGHTA and CDR2 FQGNSA. The length of the CDR3 is 12 residues. The CDR3: CASSSNSRSFIF. CDR3 DNA sequence: TGTGCCAGCAGCTCCAATTCGCGGTCCTTCATCTTC. Based on the CDR3 plus reference TRBV7-2 and TRBJ2-7, the full variable domain is GAGVSQSPSNKVTEKGKDVELRCDPISGHTALYWYRQSLGQGLEFLIYFQGNSAPDKSGLPSDRFSAERTGGSVSTLTIQRTQQEDSAVYLCASSSNSRSFIFGPGTRLTVT.

This clonotype has a handful of counts. This chain joins TRBV25-1 and TRBJ2-1; 11 bases are shared with TRBD2. V gave up 8 bases and J gave up 8 bases; unmatched junction bases: 8. This CDR3 region has 14 residues. Per the germline V gene, CDR1 is MGHDK and CDR2 is SYGVNS. CDR3 amino acids: CASSLSGGGDEQFF. Here the CDR3 DNA reads TGTGCCAGCTCGCTTAGCGGGGGGGGTGATGAGCAGTTCTTC.

The chain is built from TRBV6-6 and TRBJ1-5, with D perhaps TRBD1 (5 bases). In germline, CDR1 is MNHNY, CDR2 SVGAGI (reference sequence). The V and J ends lost 7 bases and 7 bases respectively, with 14 bases between them. The CDR3 contains 13 residues. The CDR3 reads CASIGQGGQPQHF. CDR3 coding DNA: TGTGCCAGCATTGGGCAGGGTGGGCAGCCCCAGCATTTT.

V usage is TRBV30 and J usage is TRBJ1-5, with D uncertain. CDR3 length: 15 amino acids. CDR1 is GTSNPN and CDR2 is SVGIG in the germline V gene (reference sequence). Trimming left V 4 bases short and J 0 bases short, with 13 bases between. CDR3 nucleotides: TGTGCCTGGACTTCGGACGGTCATAGCAATCAGCCCCAGCATTTT. Protein: CAWTSDGHSNQPQHF.

This clonotype came up a few times. The CDR3 bases are TGTGCCAGCAGCCCACAGGACCGGAGAGGACTGTTTTTT. Translated: CASSPQDRRGLFF. The rearrangement uses TRBV7-4 and TRBJ1-4, with D possibly TRBD1 on 5 matching bases. Per the germline V gene, CDR1 is SGHVT and CDR2 is SQSDAQ. CDR3 size: 13 residues. Between the trimmed V and J ends, which lost 5 bases and 13 bases, there was a span of 17 bases.

In its sample, this clonotype was seen many times. The CDR3 spells CASSTQGLGMNTEAFF. CDR3 coding DNA: TGTGCCAGCAGCACACAGGGATTGGGAATGAACACTGAAGCTTTCTTT. The chain recombines TRBV7-2 with TRBJ1-1, with D possibly matching TRBD1 (6 bases). V was shortened by 5 bases and J by 0 bases, with 16 bases between the two germline ends. Germline CDR1 is SGHTA and CDR2 is FQGNSA. The CDR3 contains 16 residues.

This clonotype was observed a handful of times. The chain links TRBV15 to TRBJ1-3; the D is unclear. V was trimmed by 0 bases and J by 12 bases, leaving 15 bases between them. The CDR3 contains 14 residues. CDR1 and CDR2 from the germline V gene are LNHNV and YYDKDF (reference sequence). CDR3 sequence reads: CATSRDRLVRDIYF. The CDR3 region has the DNA TGTGCCACCAGCAGAGACCGCCTAGTAAGGGACATATATTTT.

The sample holds a few counts of this clonotype. The chain has TRBV19 and TRBJ2-7, with 8 bases aligning to TRBD1. CDR1 and CDR2 (germline): LNHDA, SQIVND (reference sequence). There are 15 residues in the CDR3. V was pared by 1 base and J by 6 bases, with 8 bases of the junction left unmatched. The CDR3 DNA reads TGTGCCAGTAGTATAGCCCCCCGACAGGGGAGCGAGCAGTACTTC. This sequence encodes CASSIAPRQGSEQYF.